The present entry profiles one T cell receptor beta chain with its context. The antigen remains undetermined. The data belong to a study of identical twins. Study observations and caveats: Memory repertoires lacked the insertion deficit that abundant cord blood beta clonotypes showed. Out-of-frame alpha sequences shared between twins exhibited an excess of low generation probability.

MiXCR, run by TCRdb on the 5' RACE reads, gives a single entry per CDR3 protein. The sample lists fewer than 450,000 distinct CDR3 sequences; approximately 10% were seen once. Germline CDR1 SGHTA, CDR2 FQGNSA. This CDR3 contains 15 residues. V lost 5 bases and J lost 2; bases outside the gene matches: 4. Healthy Caucasians, and only they, were the donors. Source material: naive T cells sorted from blood. The chain carries TRBV7-2 and TRBJ2-1; 9 bases are shared with TRBD1. The origin of this receptor is a woman aged 45-65 years in good health. CDR3 bases: TGTGCCAGCAGCCGGGACAGGGACGCCTACAATGAGCAGTTCTTC. Amino acids: CASSRDRDAYNEQFF. Together with reference TRBV7-2 and TRBJ2-1, the CDR3 gives the full variable domain: GAGVSQSPSNKVTEKGKDVELRCDPISGHTALYWYRQSLGQGLEFLIYFQGNSAPDKSGLPSDRFSAERTGGSVSTLTIQRTQQEDSAVYLCASSRDRDAYNEQFFGPGTRLTVL.